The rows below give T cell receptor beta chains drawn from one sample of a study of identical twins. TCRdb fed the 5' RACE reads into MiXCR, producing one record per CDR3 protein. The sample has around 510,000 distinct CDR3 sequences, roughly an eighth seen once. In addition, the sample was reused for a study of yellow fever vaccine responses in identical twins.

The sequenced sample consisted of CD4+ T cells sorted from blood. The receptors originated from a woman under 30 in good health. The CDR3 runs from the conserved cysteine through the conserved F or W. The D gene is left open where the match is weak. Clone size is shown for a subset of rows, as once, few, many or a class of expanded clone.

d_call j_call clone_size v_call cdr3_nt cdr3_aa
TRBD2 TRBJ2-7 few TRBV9 TGTGCCAGCAGCGTAGAGGCGGGAGGGCCGTTCGAGCAGTACTTC CASSVEAGGPFEQYF
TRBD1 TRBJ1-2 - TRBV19 TGTGCCAGTAGCCGACCGGGACAGCGGGGTTTCTATGGCTACACCTTC CASSRPGQRGFYGYTF
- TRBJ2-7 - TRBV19 TGTGCCAGTACCTTGACAGTGTTATCCTACGAGCAGTACTTC CASTLTVLSYEQYF
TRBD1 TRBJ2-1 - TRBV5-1 TGCGCCAGCAGCTCTGGGACAGGGGGGAATGAGCAGTTCTTC CASSSGTGGNEQFF
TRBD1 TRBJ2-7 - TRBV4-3 TGCGCCAGCAGCCAAGGGGGGACAGGGACTCGATACGAGCAGTACTTC CASSQGGTGTRYEQYF
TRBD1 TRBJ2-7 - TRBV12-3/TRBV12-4 TGTGCCAGCAGGGGAGGGGACAGGGAACTATCCTACGAGCAGTACTTC CASRGGDRELSYEQYF
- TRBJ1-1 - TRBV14 TGTGCCAGCAGCCAAGTCGTGAGTAGTAACACTGAAGCTTTCTTT CASSQVVSSNTEAFF
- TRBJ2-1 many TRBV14 TGTGCCAGCAGCCAAGCAGGTTCAGGGAGACTGTTCTTC CASSQAGSGRLFF
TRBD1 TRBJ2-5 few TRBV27 TGTGCCAGCAGTTTATCATGGACAGGGCAAGAGACCCAGTACTTC CASSLSWTGQETQYF
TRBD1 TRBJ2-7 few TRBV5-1 TGCGCCAGTTCAGCGGGACCGGGACAGGGCGCCTACGAGCAGTACTTC CASSAGPGQGAYEQYF
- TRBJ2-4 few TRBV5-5 TGTGCCAGCAGCCTACAGGGATGGGCCAAAAACATTCAGTACTTC CASSLQGWAKNIQYF
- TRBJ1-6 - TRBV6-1 TGTGCCAGCAGGGAGGACAGAATTAATTCACCCCTCCACTTT CASREDRINSPLHF
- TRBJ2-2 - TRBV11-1 TGTGCCAGCAGCTTTAGGGTCGAACTTAAGAACACCGGGGAGCTGTTTTTT CASSFRVELKNTGELFF